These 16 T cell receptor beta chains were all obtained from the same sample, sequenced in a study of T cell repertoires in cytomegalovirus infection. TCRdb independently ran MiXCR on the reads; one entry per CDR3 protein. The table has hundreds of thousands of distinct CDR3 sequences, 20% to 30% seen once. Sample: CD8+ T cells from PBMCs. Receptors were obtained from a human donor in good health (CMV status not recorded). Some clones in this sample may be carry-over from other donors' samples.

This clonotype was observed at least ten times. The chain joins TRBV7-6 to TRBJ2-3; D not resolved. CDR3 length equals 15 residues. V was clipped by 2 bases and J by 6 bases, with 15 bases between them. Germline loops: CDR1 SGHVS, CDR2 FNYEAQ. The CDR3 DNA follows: TGTGCCAGCAGCTTAACTCGTAGTCGGGTGGATACGCAGTATTTT. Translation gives CASSLTRSRVDTQYF.

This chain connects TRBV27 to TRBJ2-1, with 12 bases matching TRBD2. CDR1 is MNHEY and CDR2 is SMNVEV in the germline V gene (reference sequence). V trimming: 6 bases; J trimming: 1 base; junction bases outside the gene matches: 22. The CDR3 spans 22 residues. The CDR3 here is CASRGPGLAGPGRPQSYNEQFF. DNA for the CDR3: TGTGCCAGCAGGGGACCGGGACTAGCGGGCCCCGGCCGTCCTCAGTCCTACAATGAGCAGTTCTTC.

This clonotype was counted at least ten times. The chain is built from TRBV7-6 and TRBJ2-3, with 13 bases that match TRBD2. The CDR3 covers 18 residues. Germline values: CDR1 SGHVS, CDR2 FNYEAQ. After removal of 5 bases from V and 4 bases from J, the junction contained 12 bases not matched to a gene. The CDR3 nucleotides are TGTGCCAGCAGCCCTCGAACTAGCGGGGGGGCCATCCCAGATACGCAGTATTTT. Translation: CASSPRTSGGAIPDTQYF.

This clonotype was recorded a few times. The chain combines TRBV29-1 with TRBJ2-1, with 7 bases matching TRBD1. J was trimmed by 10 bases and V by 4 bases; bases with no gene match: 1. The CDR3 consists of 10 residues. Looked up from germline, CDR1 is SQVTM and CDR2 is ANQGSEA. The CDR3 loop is CSVVGGEQFF. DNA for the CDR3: TGCAGCGTTGTAGGGGGCGAGCAGTTCTTC.

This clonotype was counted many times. CDR3 coding DNA: TGTGCCAGTAGCCCCTTGAGGCCAGGGGTTAAGGTGGAGGGCAATCAGCCCCAGCATTTT. Translated, it gives CASSPLRPGVKVEGNQPQHF. This chain connects TRBV19 to TRBJ1-5, with D perhaps TRBD1 (6 bases). Trimming removed 6 bases at V and 2 bases at J, with 29 bases between. CDR1 and CDR2 from the germline V gene are LNHDA and SQIVND (reference sequence). CDR3 length equals 20 residues.

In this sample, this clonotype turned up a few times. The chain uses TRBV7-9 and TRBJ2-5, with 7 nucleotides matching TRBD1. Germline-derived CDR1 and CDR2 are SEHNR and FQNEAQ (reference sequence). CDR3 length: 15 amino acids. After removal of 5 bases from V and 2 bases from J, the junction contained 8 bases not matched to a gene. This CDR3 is CASSPGTASQETQYF. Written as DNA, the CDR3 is TGTGCCAGCAGCCCAGGGACAGCCTCGCAAGAGACCCAGTACTTC.

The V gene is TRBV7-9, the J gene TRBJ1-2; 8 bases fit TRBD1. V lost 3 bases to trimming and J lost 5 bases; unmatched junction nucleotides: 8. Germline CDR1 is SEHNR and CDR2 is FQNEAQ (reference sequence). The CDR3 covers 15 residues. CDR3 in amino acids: CASSFSGGAEYGYTF. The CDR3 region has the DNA TGTGCCAGCAGCTTCTCAGGGGGCGCTGAGTATGGCTACACCTTC.

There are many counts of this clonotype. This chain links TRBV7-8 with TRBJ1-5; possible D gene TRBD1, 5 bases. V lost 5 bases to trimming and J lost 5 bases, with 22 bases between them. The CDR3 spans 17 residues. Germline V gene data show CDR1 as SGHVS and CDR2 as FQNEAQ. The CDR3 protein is CASSPARWGEGDQPQHF. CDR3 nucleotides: TGTGCCAGCAGCCCGGCGAGGTGGGGGGAGGGAGATCAGCCCCAGCATTTT.

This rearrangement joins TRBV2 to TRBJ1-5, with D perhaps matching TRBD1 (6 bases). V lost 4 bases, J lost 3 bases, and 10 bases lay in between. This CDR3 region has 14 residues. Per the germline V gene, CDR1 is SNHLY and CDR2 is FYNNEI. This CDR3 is CASSADRFNQPQHF. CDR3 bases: TGTGCCAGCAGTGCCGACAGGTTCAATCAGCCCCAGCATTTT.

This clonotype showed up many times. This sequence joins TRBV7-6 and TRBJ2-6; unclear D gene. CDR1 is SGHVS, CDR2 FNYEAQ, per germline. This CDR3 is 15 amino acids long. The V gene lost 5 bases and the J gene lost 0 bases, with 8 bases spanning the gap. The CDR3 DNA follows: TGTGCCAGCAGCCCCCCCAGCTCTGGGGCCAACGTCCTGACTTTC. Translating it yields CASSPPSSGANVLTF.

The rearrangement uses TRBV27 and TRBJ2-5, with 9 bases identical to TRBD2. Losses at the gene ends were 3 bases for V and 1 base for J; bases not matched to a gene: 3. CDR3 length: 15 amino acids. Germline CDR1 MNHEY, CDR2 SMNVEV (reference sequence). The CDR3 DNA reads TGTGCCAGCAGTTTTCCGCGGGGGGGCCAAGAGACCCAGTACTTC. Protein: CASSFPRGGQETQYF.

This CDR3 reads CASSPTSVPAGGPYNEQFF. The CDR3 nucleotides read TGTGCCAGCAGCCCTACCTCGGTACCAGCGGGGGGGCCCTACAATGAGCAGTTCTTC. V and J are TRBV9 and TRBJ2-1; 10 bases are shared with TRBD2. From germline, CDR1 is SGDLS and CDR2 YYNGEE. The CDR3 spans 19 residues. J gave up 2 bases and V 4 bases, and 15 bases lay outside the gene matches.

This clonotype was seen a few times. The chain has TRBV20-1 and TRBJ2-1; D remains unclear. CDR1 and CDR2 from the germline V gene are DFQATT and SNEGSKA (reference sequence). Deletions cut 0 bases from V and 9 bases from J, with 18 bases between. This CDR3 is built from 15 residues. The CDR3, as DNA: TGCAGTGCTAGAGACTCAACGAGGCTGGGCGGTGAGCAGTTCTTC. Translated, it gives CSARDSTRLGGEQFF.

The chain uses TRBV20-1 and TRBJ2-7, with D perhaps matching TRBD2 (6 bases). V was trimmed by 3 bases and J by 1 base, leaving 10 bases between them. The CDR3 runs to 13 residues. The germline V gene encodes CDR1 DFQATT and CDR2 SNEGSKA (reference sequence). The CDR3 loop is CSARASASYEQYF. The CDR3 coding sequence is TGCAGTGCTAGGGCTAGCGCTTCCTACGAGCAGTACTTC.

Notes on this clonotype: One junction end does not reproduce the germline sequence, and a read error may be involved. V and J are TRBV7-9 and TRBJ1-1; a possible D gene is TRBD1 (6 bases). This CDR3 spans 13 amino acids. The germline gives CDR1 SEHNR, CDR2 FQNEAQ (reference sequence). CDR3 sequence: CTSSLGGMPEAFF. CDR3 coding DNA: TGTACCAGCAGCTTAGGGGGTATGCCAGAAGCTTTCTTT. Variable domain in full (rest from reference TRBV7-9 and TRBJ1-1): DTGVSQNPRHKITKRGQNVTFRCDPISEHNRLYWYRQTLGQGPEFLTYFQNEAQLEKSRLLSDRFSAERPKGSFSTLEIQRTEQGDSAMYLCTSSLGGMPEAFFGQGTRLTVV.

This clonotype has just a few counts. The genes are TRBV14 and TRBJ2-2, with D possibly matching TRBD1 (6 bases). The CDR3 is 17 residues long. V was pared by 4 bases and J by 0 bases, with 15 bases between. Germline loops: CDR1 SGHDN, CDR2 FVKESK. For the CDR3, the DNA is TGTGCCAGCAGCCTTACAGGACAGCACGCGAACACCGGGGAGCTGTTTTTT. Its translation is CASSLTGQHANTGELFF.